Below, one T cell receptor beta chain is given with its context. Antigen: not known. V lost 3 bases and J lost 0, with 12 bases in between. Per the germline V gene, CDR1 is KGHDR and CDR2 is SFDVKD. This CDR3 has 16 residues. The repertoire was sequenced with immunoSEQ multiplex PCR; TCRdb's copy has only in-frame clones and lacks some. The sample carries approximately 41,000 clones, over 75% recorded once. The source of the sample is a study of CD4 T cells in relation to SARS-CoV-2 and coronaviruses. Study details: ViraFEST: roughly 10-day antigen culture of PBMCs, then TCR beta CDR3 sequencing. A couple of subjects were Hispanic; patients were roughly 8 males and a handful of females.

The genes are TRBV24-1 and TRBJ2-3, with D perhaps assigned TRBD1 or TRBD2 (6 bases each). Sequences were obtained from naive CD4+ T cells from PBMCs, cultured in vitro. This sample's subset: naive CD4+ T cells isolated by negative enrichment. The source of this sequence is an adult with COVID-19. CDR3 sequence reads: CATSDVRGPSTDTQYF. The CDR3 DNA is TGTGCCACCAGTGATGTCCGGGGGCCTAGCACAGATACGCAGTATTTT.